In this sample, the clone carrying this T cell receptor (beta chain) turned up once. The antigen is unknown. The data originate from a study of cytomegalovirus exposure and HLA in healthy donors. Study-level points and caveats: TCR beta chains numbering approximately 150 were designated cytomegalovirus-associated. The tendency of first-cohort TCR clusters to co-occur in the roughly 130 validation repertoires emerged from a later analysis.

The donors were part of the 120-subject validation cohort, which stood apart from the roughly 670-subject first cohort. Some clones are missing from TCRdb's copy, which holds only in-frame ones; the method was immunoSEQ multiplex PCR. Of approximately 71,000 clones listed, 94% are singletons. V was clipped by 8 bases and J by 4 bases, with 9 bases between them. The CDR3 has 12 residues. CDR1 SNHLY and CDR2 FYNNEI come from the germline V gene. The clonotype comes from a woman between 18 and 29 years old in good health and CMV-seronegative. The specimen sequenced was PBMCs. The chain links TRBV2 to TRBJ1-3; a possible D gene is TRBD1 (5 bases). Here the CDR3 reads CASQGSGNTIYF. CDR3 bases: TGTGCCAGCCAGGGCTCCGGAAACACCATATATTTT.